A single sample is the source of the 32 T cell receptor beta chains below, sequenced in a study of T-cell reconstitution after alpha-beta-depleted transplantation in children. During its preparation, the TCRbeta library received unique molecular identifiers. TCRdb itself ran the PCR reads through MiXCR, one entry per CDR3 protein. This sample has 450,000 to 550,000 distinct CDR3 sequences, with roughly an eighth found just once. The input for sequencing was PBMCs, mostly from graft donor cells, taken 180 days after TCRalphabeta/CD19-depleted stem cell transplant. The receptors come from a female patient between 2 and 15 years old who had a stem cell transplant for aplastic anemia, so the T cells may come from the graft donor.

This clonotype was seen more than once but under ten times. The V and J genes are TRBV27 and TRBJ1-6, with 7 positions matching TRBD1. The CDR3 extends over 15 amino acids. V shed 2 bases, J shed 6 bases, and the junction held 4 bases outside the gene matches. Looked up from germline, CDR1 is MNHEY and CDR2 is SMNVEV (reference sequence). CDR3 loop: CASSLKAGGNSPLHF. Written as DNA, the CDR3 is TGTGCCAGCAGTTTAAAGGCAGGGGGTAATTCACCCCTCCACTTT.

There are a few counts of this clonotype. This chain links TRBV30 with TRBJ2-3; D is undetermined. The germline V gene encodes CDR1 GTSNPN and CDR2 SVGIG (reference sequence). The CDR3 is made up of 13 amino acids. The V gene lost 4 bases and the J gene lost 3 bases, with 11 bases spanning the gap. The CDR3 loop is CAWTQTRTDTQYF. CDR3 DNA sequence: TGTGCCTGGACCCAAACAAGGACAGATACGCAGTATTTT.

This clonotype appeared a few times. The chain joins TRBV2 to TRBJ2-5, with 11 bases fitting TRBD1. Looked up from germline, CDR1 is SNHLY and CDR2 is FYNNEI. The CDR3 covers 14 residues. V was clipped by 6 bases and J by 5 bases; unmatched bases: 5. The CDR3 sequence is CASRDRGRTETQYF. Here the CDR3 DNA reads TGTGCCAGCAGGGACAGGGGGCGGACGGAGACCCAGTACTTC.

This clonotype has a handful of counts. The chain carries TRBV9 and TRBJ1-1, with TRBD1 as a possible D gene (6 bases). Trimming pared 2 bases from V and 1 base from J, leaving 12 bases between. Germline values: CDR1 SGDLS, CDR2 YYNGEE. There are 15 residues in the CDR3. CDR3 region: CASSVTGAQNTEAFF. CDR3 bases: TGTGCCAGCAGCGTGACGGGGGCCCAGAACACTGAAGCTTTCTTT. The full variable domain, rest sourced from reference TRBV9 and TRBJ1-1, is DSGVTQTPKHLITATGQRVTLRCSPRSGDLSVYWYQQSLDQGLQFLIQYYNGEERAKGNILERFSAQQFPDLHSELNLSSLELGDSALYFCASSVTGAQNTEAFFGQGTRLTVV.

V is TRBV19 and J is TRBJ2-5; no clear D gene. The germline gives CDR1 LNHDA, CDR2 SQIVND (reference sequence). The CDR3 is 13 residues long. Trimming left V 5 bases short and J 1 base short, with 8 bases between. The CDR3 DNA reads as TGTGCCAGTAGTTTCGACGGCCAAGAGACCCAGTACTTC. This sequence encodes CASSFDGQETQYF.

The rearrangement uses TRBV6-2 or TRBV6-3 and TRBJ2-1; TRBD1 is a possible D gene (5 bases). V was cut by 2 bases and J by 8 bases, with 25 bases left in between. Germline V CDR1 and CDR2: MNHEY, SVGEGT. This CDR3 has 18 amino acids. Here the CDR3 reads CASSYRGHRFPLPDEQFF. Here the CDR3 DNA reads TGTGCCAGCAGTTACCGAGGACACCGCTTTCCTCTACCTGATGAGCAGTTCTTC.

This clonotype was counted between two and nine times. The chain has TRBV5-1 and TRBJ2-2; D is undetermined. Germline V gene sequence: CDR1 SGHRS, CDR2 YFSETQ. Trimming removed 6 bases at V and 0 bases at J, with 12 bases between. The CDR3 length is 15 residues. The CDR3 sequence is CASTMAYANTGELFF. As DNA, the CDR3 is TGCGCCAGCACCATGGCCTACGCGAACACCGGGGAGCTGTTTTTT.

This rearrangement joins TRBV30 to TRBJ2-7, with D unclear. This CDR3 contains 14 residues. Germline V CDR1 and CDR2: GTSNPN, SVGIG (reference sequence). Trimming left V 0 bases short and J 0 bases short, with 9 bases between. The CDR3 DNA is TGTGCCTGGAGTGTACTGCTGAACTCCTACGAGCAGTACTTC. Residues: CAWSVLLNSYEQYF.

This clonotype was recorded a few times. V and J are TRBV28 and TRBJ1-5, with TRBD1 matching over 7 bases. CDR1 is MDHEN, CDR2 SYDVKM, per germline. Trimming removed 3 bases from V and 4 bases from J; junction bases left unmatched: 21. CDR3 size: 20 residues. This chain's CDR3 is CASSLKGQLRQGLRNQPQHF. Here the CDR3 DNA reads TGTGCCAGCAGTTTGAAAGGCCAATTGAGACAGGGACTCCGTAATCAGCCCCAGCATTTT. The entire variable domain, with the rest obtained from reference TRBV28 and TRBJ1-5, is as follows: DVKVTQSSRYLVKRTGEKVFLECVQDMDHENMFWYRQDPGLGLRLIYFSYDVKMKEKGDIPEGYSVSREKKERFSLILESASTNQTSMYLCASSLKGQLRQGLRNQPQHFGDGTRLSIL.

The sample holds a few counts of this clonotype. The DNA of the CDR3 is TGTGCCAGCAGTTTATTCAATCAGCCCCAGCATTTT. This gives the protein CASSLFNQPQHF. The J gene is TRBJ1-5, the V gene TRBV28; no definite D call. V lost 1 base and J 3 bases, leaving 1 base between the germline ends. The CDR3 covers 12 residues. Looked up from germline, CDR1 is MDHEN and CDR2 is SYDVKM.

This clonotype was recorded a few times. V usage is TRBV6-2 or TRBV6-3 and J usage is TRBJ2-1, with 9 positions matching TRBD2. Germline lookup yields CDR1 MNHEY and CDR2 SVGEGT. CDR3 length equals 15 residues. The ends lost 2 bases at V and 3 bases at J; junction bases unmatched: 2. The CDR3 DNA sequence: TGTGCCAGCAGTTACCGCGGGAGGGTCTACAATGAGCAGTTCTTC. Translated, it gives CASSYRGRVYNEQFF.

This clonotype was found a few times. V and J are TRBV15 and TRBJ1-2; a possible D gene is TRBD1 (5 bases). Germline CDR1 reads LNHNV; CDR2 reads YYDKDF (reference sequence). V lost 5 bases, J lost 6 bases, and 19 bases lay in between. This CDR3 is 15 amino acids long. CDR3 coding DNA: TGTGCCACCAGCGGTCAGGGTCCCGGCAGGAATGGCTACACCTTC. Translation gives CATSGQGPGRNGYTF.

This clonotype was detected a few times. CDR3 DNA: TGTGCCAGTAGTATAGGGGACGGTTACTTCGGAGACACTGAAGCTTTCTTT. It encodes CASSIGDGYFGDTEAFF. J is TRBJ1-1 and V is TRBV19; TRBD1 might be the D (5 bases). The V gene's germline CDR1 is LNHDA and CDR2 SQIVND (reference sequence). Trimming left V 1 base short and J 3 bases short, with 18 bases between. The CDR3 contains 17 residues. The variable domain in full, completed from reference TRBV19 and TRBJ1-1, reads DGGITQSPKYLFRKEGQNVTLSCEQNLNHDAMYWYRQDPGQGLRLIYYSQIVNDFQKGDIAEGYSVSREKKESFPLTVTSAQKNPTAFYLCASSIGDGYFGDTEAFFGQGTRLTVV.

In DNA form, the CDR3 reads TGTGCCAGCAGCTTAGATAGGTGGGACTCTAGCTCCTACGAGCAGTACGTC. It encodes CASSLDRWDSSSYEQYV. The V gene is TRBV11-2, the J gene TRBJ2-7; D possibly corresponds to TRBD2 (6 bases). This CDR3 has 17 amino acids. The germline V and J ends were trimmed by 0 bases and 0 bases, with 15 bases remaining between them. Germline V lookup: CDR1 SGHAT, CDR2 FQNNGV.

As concerns this clonotype: Because the CDR3 is missing its conserved closing phenylalanine or tryptophan, this is likely a read error. This CDR3 is CASSYRGHGNQPQHL. DNA of the CDR3: TGTGCCAGCAGTTACCGGGGGCACGGCAATCAGCCCCAGCATTTG. The V and J genes are TRBV6-5 and TRBJ1-5, with D possibly TRBD1 on 6 matching bases. V gave up 2 bases and J gave up 2 bases, with 10 bases separating them. CDR3 length: 15 residues. Per the germline V gene, CDR1 is MNHEY and CDR2 is SVGAGI.

CDR3 protein: CASSLRGTAPIHEQFF. CDR3 in DNA: TGTGCCAGCAGCTTACGCGGGACGGCCCCTATCCATGAGCAGTTCTTC. The chain uses TRBV7-9 and TRBJ2-1; TRBD2 might be the D (6 bases). This CDR3 has 16 amino acids. Germline V CDR1 and CDR2: SEHNR, FQNEAQ (reference sequence). Deletions cut 2 bases from V and 8 bases from J, with 19 bases between.

On this clonotype itself: This is likely a read error, given that the CDR3 carries no conserved phenylalanine or tryptophan at its end. This chain links TRBV19 with TRBJ2-1; tentative D call: TRBD1 (5 bases). There are 13 residues in the CDR3. Looked up from germline, CDR1 is LNHDA and CDR2 is SQIVND (reference sequence). Trimming cost V 7 bases and J 10 bases, with 17 bases left between them. The CDR3 nucleotides read TGTGCCAGTACAACAGGCGTGGCTTGGGAGCAGTTCTTG. This encodes CASTTGVAWEQFL.

This clonotype has more than one count but fewer than ten. V is TRBV20-1 and J is TRBJ1-1; D not certain. The CDR3 loop spans 12 amino acids. V shed 3 bases and J shed 0 bases, with 5 bases lying between them. The germline V gene has CDR1 DFQATT and CDR2 SNEGSKA (reference sequence). The CDR3 DNA is TGCAGTGCTAGGCGGATGAACACTGAAGCTTTCTTT. It specifies CSARRMNTEAFF.

The V call is TRBV7-9, the J call TRBJ2-1; 15 nucleotides align to TRBD2. Germline V gives CDR1 SEHNR, CDR2 FQNEAQ (reference sequence). Trimming took 3 bases from V and 9 from J; bases not matched to a gene: 6. This CDR3 is built from 16 residues. In nucleotides, the CDR3 is TGTGCCAGCAGCTTGCCGGGACTAGCGGGAGGTGGTGAGCAGTTCTTC. Its protein is CASSLPGLAGGGEQFF.

The chain uses TRBV30 and TRBJ2-5, with D possibly being TRBD1 (6 bases). There are 15 residues in the CDR3. The germline V and J ends were trimmed by 4 bases and 4 bases, with 19 bases remaining between them. The germline V gene has CDR1 GTSNPN and CDR2 SVGIG (reference sequence). DNA of the CDR3: TGTGCCTGGAAGGTTGCAGGGGCGGCAGGAGAGACCCAGTACTTC. Amino acid sequence: CAWKVAGAAGETQYF.

This clonotype was observed a handful of times. This sequence joins TRBV19 and TRBJ1-2; D ambiguous. The V and J ends lost 9 bases and 1 base respectively, with 15 bases between them. In germline, CDR1 is LNHDA, CDR2 SQIVND (reference sequence). The CDR3 has 14 residues. The CDR3 nucleotides are TGTGCCAGCAAAGACAAGCGATATAACTATGGCTACACCTTC. Protein product: CASKDKRYNYGYTF.

The V call is TRBV20-1, the J call TRBJ2-7; 7 nucleotides match TRBD2. From germline, CDR1 is DFQATT and CDR2 SNEGSKA (reference sequence). CDR3 length: 14 residues. V dropped 2 bases and J dropped 0; count of bases not matched to a gene: 4. The CDR3: CSARRLAASYEQYF. CDR3 bases: TGCAGTGCTAGAAGGCTAGCGGCCTCCTACGAGCAGTACTTC.

The table lists this clonotype with a few counts. One junction end disagrees with the germline gene, perhaps due to a read error. The chain uses TRBV4-2 and TRBJ2-3; tentatively, D is TRBD2 (5 bases). CDR3 length equals 16 residues. Germline V lookup: CDR1 LGHNA, CDR2 YNFKEQ. CDR3 bases: TGCGCCAGCAGCCAAGATGGAGGTACTGGCACAGATACGCAGTATTTT. As protein: CASSQDGGTGTDTQYF.

J is TRBJ1-5 and V is TRBV7-8; D call uncertain. In germline, CDR1 is SGHVS, CDR2 FQNEAQ. Trimming shortened V by 2 bases and J by 6 bases, and 11 bases separated the two germline ends. This CDR3 contains 14 residues. The CDR3: CASSLCRTGQPQHF. The DNA of the CDR3 is TGTGCCAGCAGCTTATGCAGAACGGGTCAGCCCCAGCATTTT.

There are many counts of this clonotype. The chain links TRBV27 to TRBJ2-3; D is perhaps TRBD1 or TRBD2 (5 bases each). V was pared by 2 bases and J by 4 bases, with 7 bases between. The germline V gene encodes CDR1 MNHEY and CDR2 SMNVEV (reference sequence). CDR3 length equals 13 residues. The CDR3: CASSLVGADTQYF. The CDR3, as DNA: TGTGCCAGCAGTTTAGTGGGGGCAGATACGCAGTATTTT.

This clonotype was counted only a few times. V gene TRBV10-3 combines with J gene TRBJ2-2; D is possibly TRBD1 (5 bases). Germline V gene data show CDR1 as ENHRY and CDR2 as SYGVKD. V shed 6 bases and J shed 0 bases, with 11 bases lying between them. This CDR3 region has 15 residues. The CDR3 DNA reads as TGTGCCATCAGCACCCCAGGGACGAACACCGGGGAGCTGTTTTTT. This codes for CAISTPGTNTGELFF.

This chain uses TRBV2 with TRBJ2-7; TRBD1 is a possible D gene (5 bases). CDR1 is SNHLY, CDR2 FYNNEI, per germline. The CDR3 has 14 amino acids. Trimming shortened V by 6 bases and J by 0 bases, and 12 bases separated the two germline ends. The CDR3 region is CASRRTDISYEQYF. The CDR3 DNA reads TGTGCCAGCAGGCGAACGGACATCTCCTACGAGCAGTACTTC. The full variable domain, with the rest looked up from reference TRBV2 and TRBJ2-7, is EPEVTQTPSHQVTQMGQEVILRCVPISNHLYFYWYRQILGQKVEFLVSFYNNEISEKSEIFDDQFSVERPDGSNFTLKIRSTKLEDSAMYFCASRRTDISYEQYFGPGTRLTVT.

The chain links TRBV7-2 to TRBJ2-7; no clear D. Germline CDR1 and CDR2: SGHTA and FQGNSA. Trimming removed 0 bases from V and 5 bases from J, with 17 bases in between. This CDR3 is built from 16 residues. The CDR3 is CASSLAGIGDRHEQYV. Written as DNA, the CDR3 is TGTGCCAGCAGCTTAGCTGGGATTGGCGATAGGCACGAGCAGTACGTC.

This clonotype has a count of ten or more. The J gene is TRBJ2-1, the V gene TRBV20-1; 7 bases agree with TRBD1. V was clipped by 4 bases and J by 10 bases; unmatched bases: 10. CDR3 length equals 13 residues. The germline gives CDR1 DFQATT, CDR2 SNEGSKA (reference sequence). The CDR3 bases are TGCAGTGCTACCTCCCGACAGGGTAGGGAGCAGTTCTTC. Its translation is CSATSRQGREQFF.

Only a few counts were recorded for this clonotype. The rearrangement uses TRBV20-1 and TRBJ1-4, with 8 bases fitting TRBD1. The junction had 18 bases not matched to a gene; V was cut back by 1 base and J by 5 bases. The CDR3 is 19 residues long. The germline gives CDR1 DFQATT, CDR2 SNEGSKA (reference sequence). The DNA of the CDR3 is TGCAGTGCTAGAGGACACTCCGCCGGCAGGGGGCGTTTAAATGAAAAACTGTTTTTT. This gives the protein CSARGHSAGRGRLNEKLFF.

A word on this clonotype: One junction end disagrees with the germline gene, perhaps due to a read error. The J gene is TRBJ2-7, the V gene TRBV4-3, with D possibly matching TRBD1 (6 bases). The CDR3 length is 14 residues. CDR1 LGHNA and CDR2 YSLEER come from the germline V gene. The CDR3 nucleotides read TGCGCCAGCAGCCAATACAGGGCCTCCTACGCGCAGTACTTC. Its translation: CASSQYRASYAQYF.

The rearrangement uses TRBV10-3 and TRBJ2-1; the match to TRBD2 covers 7 bases. Germline CDR1 and CDR2: ENHRY and SYGVKD. The CDR3 has 18 residues. J gave up 9 bases and V 10 bases, and 27 bases lay outside the gene matches. CDR3 nucleotide sequence: TGTGCCACCTTGATCCCCACCAAACTGGGACTACGCCACAGTGAGCAGTTCTTC. Residues: CATLIPTKLGLRHSEQFF.